This passage covers 32 T cell receptor beta chains from one sample sequenced in a study of shared clonotypes between healthy human individuals. Sequencing used immunoSEQ multiplex PCR; TCRdb keeps in-frame clones, though not all of them. Of under 700,000 clones listed, 90% to 95% are singletons. CD45RO-negative cells were positively selected for CCR7, leaving out terminally differentiated effector memory CD45RA+ cells. Sequenced: naive CD8+ T cells sorted from blood. These receptors all come from a woman aged 30 to 39 in good health.

In its sample, this clone was seen once. The chain uses TRBV6-4 and TRBJ2-7; either TRBD1 or TRBD2 may fit D (5 bases each). The CDR3 length is 13 residues. From germline, CDR1 is MRHNA and CDR2 SNTAGT. The V gene lost 11 bases and the J gene lost 6 bases, with 20 bases spanning the gap. CDR3 nucleotides: TGTGCCCGCTGGGACGGGGTTGGTAGCGAGCAGTACTTC. Amino acids: CARWDGVGSEQYF.

The chain employs TRBV30 and TRBJ1-1; no clear D. This CDR3 is 14 amino acids long. Between the trimmed V and J ends, which lost 0 bases and 1 base, there was a span of 9 bases. The germline gives CDR1 GTSNPN, CDR2 SVGIG (reference sequence). CDR3 protein: CAWSVQVWNTEAFF. CDR3 coding DNA: TGTGCCTGGAGTGTACAAGTATGGAACACTGAAGCTTTCTTT.

The rearrangement joins TRBV4-1 to TRBJ1-6; tentative D call: TRBD1 (5 bases). V lost 5 bases and J lost 6, with 17 bases in between. CDR1 is MGHRA and CDR2 is YSYEKL in the germline V gene. There are 16 residues in the CDR3. As DNA, the CDR3 is TGCGCCAGCAGCACACGCCCCGGGACGACTAATTCACCCCTCCACTTT. Translation: CASSTRPGTTNSPLHF.

The chain uses TRBV28 and TRBJ2-7; D is ambiguous. Germline V CDR1 and CDR2: MDHEN, SYDVKM. This CDR3 contains 14 residues. V lost 1 base, J lost 0 bases, and 7 bases lay in between. The CDR3 region is CASSLYKSSYEQYF. The CDR3 DNA is TGTGCCAGCAGTTTATATAAGAGCTCCTACGAGCAGTACTTC.

This rearrangement joins TRBV10-1 to TRBJ1-5; D is unresolved. This CDR3 contains 13 residues. Germline CDR1 is WNHNN and CDR2 is SYGVQD (reference sequence). V gave up 2 bases and J gave up 9 bases, with 11 bases separating them. CDR3 protein: CASSETVRGPQHF. The DNA for the CDR3 is TGCGCCAGCAGTGAGACGGTCCGGGGGCCCCAGCATTTT.

This clone was found once. The chain uses TRBV20-1 and TRBJ2-1; D call uncertain. The CDR3 spans 10 residues. V was clipped by 0 bases and J by 15 bases, with 9 bases between them. Germline CDR1 reads DFQATT; CDR2 reads SNEGSKA (reference sequence). CDR3 amino acids: CSARDETLFF. As DNA, the CDR3 is TGCAGTGCTAGAGACGAGACTCTGTTCTTC.

The CDR3 spells CASTQGQGYGYTF. CDR3 in DNA: TGTGCCAGCACCCAGGGACAGGGCTATGGCTACACCTTC. The rearrangement links TRBV4-2 to TRBJ1-2, with 9 positions matching TRBD1. V lost 7 bases and J lost 4; bases outside the gene matches: 4. The V gene's germline CDR1 is LGHNA and CDR2 YNFKEQ. The CDR3 is made up of 13 amino acids.

This chain connects TRBV7-3 to TRBJ2-3; D is possibly TRBD2 (5 bases). The CDR3 extends over 16 amino acids. The V gene lost 1 base and the J gene lost 0 bases, with 11 bases spanning the gap. CDR1 is SGHTA and CDR2 is FQGTGA in the germline V gene. CDR3 amino acids: CASSLIAGASTDTQYF. The CDR3 DNA reads TGTGCCAGCAGCTTAATTGCGGGTGCTAGCACAGATACGCAGTATTTT.

V is TRBV9 and J is TRBJ1-3; no clear D gene. Germline CDR1 and CDR2: SGDLS and YYNGEE. The CDR3 contains 15 residues. Trimming cost V 0 bases and J 4 bases, with 11 bases left between them. Here the CDR3 DNA reads TGTGCCAGCAGCGTAGAGGGAGGAGCGGGAAACACCATATATTTT. As protein: CASSVEGGAGNTIYF. The variable domain in full, with the rest retrieved from reference TRBV9 and TRBJ1-3, is DSGVTQTPKHLITATGQRVTLRCSPRSGDLSVYWYQQSLDQGLQFLIQYYNGEERAKGNILERFSAQQFPDLHSELNLSSLELGDSALYFCASSVEGGAGNTIYFGEGSWLTVV.

The gene calls are TRBV27 and TRBJ2-7; D is uncertain. CDR1 MNHEY and CDR2 SMNVEV come from the germline V gene (reference sequence). V lost 3 bases and J 3 bases, leaving 3 bases between the germline ends. The CDR3 extends over 11 amino acids. CDR3 loop: CASSFRYEQYF. The CDR3 region has the DNA TGTGCCAGCAGTTTCCGCTACGAGCAGTACTTC.

This clone has only one observation. This chain connects TRBV5-4 to TRBJ2-7, with D perhaps matching TRBD2 (5 bases). Trimming shortened V by 1 base and J by 2 bases, and 13 bases separated the two germline ends. CDR3 length: 15 amino acids. Germline V gives CDR1 SGHNT, CDR2 YYREEE (reference sequence). CDR3: CASSLRGLGPYEQYF. The CDR3 bases are TGTGCCAGCAGCTTGCGCGGGCTAGGGCCCTACGAGCAGTACTTC.

The gene calls are TRBV5-1 and TRBJ1-1; D might be TRBD1 (5 bases). CDR1 SGHRS and CDR2 YFSETQ come from the germline V gene. Trimming removed 2 bases from V and 4 bases from J, with 12 bases in between. The CDR3 spans 14 residues. CDR3 sequence: CASSFGAGGTEAFF. DNA for the CDR3: TGCGCCAGCAGCTTTGGTGCGGGGGGCACTGAAGCTTTCTTT.

The chain links TRBV19 to TRBJ2-5; 8 bases map to TRBD1. The ends lost 5 bases at V and 5 bases at J; junction bases unmatched: 10. The germline V gene encodes CDR1 LNHDA and CDR2 SQIVND (reference sequence). The CDR3 sequence is 15 residues long. The CDR3: CASSGRTGFRETQYF. The CDR3 nucleotides read TGTGCCAGTAGTGGTAGGACAGGGTTTCGGGAGACCCAGTACTTC.

V is TRBV7-9 and J is TRBJ1-4, with 10 bases fitting TRBD1. The CDR3 is 16 residues long. V lost 5 bases to trimming and J lost 0 bases; unmatched junction nucleotides: 3. Germline lookup yields CDR1 SEHNR and CDR2 FQNEAQ (reference sequence). The CDR3 DNA sequence: TGTGCCAGCAGCGGGGACAGGGGCGCAACTAATGAAAAACTGTTTTTT. It encodes CASSGDRGATNEKLFF.

J is TRBJ2-3 and V is TRBV13; weak D call: TRBD1 (5 bases). The CDR3 loop spans 14 amino acids. From germline, CDR1 is PRHDT and CDR2 FYEKMQ (reference sequence). V gave up 0 bases and J gave up 6 bases, with 10 bases separating them. CDR3 sequence reads: CASSLGGAVDTQYF. The CDR3 nucleotides are TGTGCCAGCAGCTTAGGTGGGGCAGTCGATACGCAGTATTTT.

The chain combines TRBV5-4 with TRBJ2-7; 8 positions agree with TRBD2. The V gene's germline CDR1 is SGHNT and CDR2 YYREEE (reference sequence). This CDR3 has 16 amino acids. V shed 2 bases and J 4 bases; nucleotides not matched to a gene: 11. As DNA, the CDR3 is TGTGCCAGCAGCTTCGCGCCCGGGACTAGTGAGTACGAGCAGTACTTC. Amino acids: CASSFAPGTSEYEQYF.

V usage is TRBV5-1 and J usage is TRBJ1-1, with 10 nucleotides matching TRBD1. The germline V gene encodes CDR1 SGHRS and CDR2 YFSETQ. Germline trimming cut 4 bases from V and 10 bases from J; bases unmatched to any gene: 4. This CDR3 spans 12 amino acids. The DNA of the CDR3 is TGCGCCAGCAGCCCGGACAGGGGGGTAGCTTTCTTT. Protein: CASSPDRGVAFF. Drawing the rest from reference TRBV5-1 and TRBJ1-1, the complete variable domain is KAGVTQTPRYLIKTRGQQVTLSCSPISGHRSVSWYQQTPGQGLQFLFEYFSETQRNKGNFPGRFSGRQFSNSRSEMNVSTLELGDSALYLCASSPDRGVAFFGQGTRLTVV.

The chain couples TRBV7-9 to TRBJ2-3; the match to TRBD2 covers 7 bases. This CDR3 has 15 amino acids. Per germline, CDR1 SEHNR and CDR2 FQNEAQ (reference sequence). Losses at the gene ends were 8 bases for V and 0 bases for J; bases not matched to a gene: 8. Here the CDR3 reads CASVDGRLSTDTQYF. The CDR3 DNA sequence: TGTGCCAGCGTTGACGGGAGGCTGAGCACAGATACGCAGTATTTT.

V is TRBV15 and J is TRBJ2-7; 8 positions match TRBD1. Trimming cost V 3 bases and J 5 bases; bases outside gene matches: 12. Germline V gene data show CDR1 as LNHNV and CDR2 as YYDKDF (reference sequence). The CDR3 has 16 amino acids. The CDR3 sequence is CATSRERQGLWNEQYF. As DNA, the CDR3 is TGTGCCACCAGCAGGGAGAGACAGGGGTTATGGAACGAGCAGTACTTC. The variable domain in full, with the rest retrieved from reference TRBV15 and TRBJ2-7, is DAMVIQNPRYQVTQFGKPVTLSCSQTLNHNVMYWYQQKSSQAPKLLFHYYDKDFNNEADTPDNFQSRRPNTSFCFLDIRSPGLGDTAMYLCATSRERQGLWNEQYFGPGTRLTVT.

This clone appeared a single time. The gene calls are TRBV27 and TRBJ2-7, with 11 bases matching TRBD2. The CDR3 length is 14 residues. CDR1 and CDR2 from the germline V gene are MNHEY and SMNVEV (reference sequence). Germline trimming cut 4 bases from V and 11 bases from J; bases unmatched to any gene: 10. CDR3 protein: CASSSTSGSRIEYF. The CDR3 bases are TGTGCCAGCAGTTCCACTAGCGGGAGTAGGATTGAGTACTTC.

CDR3 protein: CASSGPAVDNGYTF. CDR3 coding DNA: TGCGCCAGCAGTGGCCCCGCTGTAGACAATGGCTACACCTTC. The chain couples TRBV10-2 to TRBJ1-2, with D hard to call. The CDR3 runs to 14 residues. CDR1 and CDR2 from the germline V gene are WSHSY and SAAADI. Trimming removed 4 bases at V and 6 bases at J, with 15 bases between.

V usage is TRBV28 and J usage is TRBJ2-5; no clear D. The germline V gene has CDR1 MDHEN and CDR2 SYDVKM. V dropped 4 bases and J dropped 4 bases, with 22 bases sitting between them. This CDR3 has 17 amino acids. The CDR3 DNA sequence: TGTGCCAGCAGTTACACCCGCGGCACATCCATCGGAGAGACCCAGTACTTC. It yields the protein CASSYTRGTSIGETQYF.

In its sample, this clone was seen once. This chain links TRBV28 with TRBJ2-7, with D perhaps given as TRBD1 or TRBD2 (5 bases each). The CDR3 is 14 residues long. The V and J ends lost 3 bases and 1 base respectively, with 10 bases between them. The V gene's germline CDR1 is MDHEN and CDR2 SYDVKM. The chain's CDR3 is CASSLKGSSYEQYF. Written as DNA, the CDR3 is TGTGCCAGCAGTTTGAAGGGGAGTTCCTACGAGCAGTACTTC.

This clone was detected only once. The chain is built from TRBV19 and TRBJ2-1, with 8 bases aligning to TRBD2. The germline V gene encodes CDR1 LNHDA and CDR2 SQIVND (reference sequence). With V trimmed by 3 bases and J by 4 bases, 5 bases remained unmatched. The CDR3 is 15 residues long. In DNA form, the CDR3 reads TGTGCCAGTAGTATGGGACTAGGAGGTTACAATGAGCAGTTCTTC. It is translated as CASSMGLGGYNEQFF.

This clone was detected a few times. V usage is TRBV30 and J usage is TRBJ1-2; D gene uncertain. Trimming shortened V by 4 bases and J by 7 bases, and 13 bases separated the two germline ends. There are 12 residues in the CDR3. CDR1 is GTSNPN, CDR2 SVGIG, per germline (reference sequence). CDR3 region: CAWTWGDRGYTF. The DNA of the CDR3 is TGTGCCTGGACGTGGGGTGATCGTGGCTACACCTTC. The full variable domain, its missing parts supplied by reference TRBV30 and TRBJ1-2, is SQTIHQWPATLVQPVGSPLSLECTVEGTSNPNLYWYRQAAGRGLQLLFYSVGIGQISSEVPQNLSASRPQDRQFILSSKKLLLSDSGFYLCAWTWGDRGYTFGSGTRLTVV.

The chain combines TRBV29-1 with TRBJ2-7; D is perhaps TRBD1 (6 bases). With 6 bases removed from V and 2 bases from J, the gap between germline ends came to 11 bases. Germline CDR1 reads SQVTM; CDR2 reads ANQGSEA. CDR3 length: 12 amino acids. The CDR3 sequence: CSVAGEAYEQYF. The CDR3 bases are TGCAGCGTGGCAGGGGAAGCCTACGAGCAGTACTTC.

This clone appeared once. The V and J genes are TRBV7-8 and TRBJ1-5, with D possibly TRBD1 on 6 matching bases. Trimming took off 4 bases at V and 8 bases at J, with 12 bases between the two ends. Looked up from germline, CDR1 is SGHVS and CDR2 is FQNEAQ. The CDR3 is made up of 13 amino acids. The CDR3 region has the DNA TGTGCCAGCAGCTGGGGGGGCGCAGAGCCCCAGCATTTT. It translates to CASSWGGAEPQHF.

The sample holds one count of this clone. This chain connects TRBV13 to TRBJ1-3, with no clear D. CDR1 PRHDT and CDR2 FYEKMQ come from the germline V gene (reference sequence). V lost 2 bases to trimming and J lost 0 bases, with 8 bases between them. The CDR3 has 15 amino acids. CDR3 sequence: CASSLFSGSGNTIYF. CDR3 nucleotide sequence: TGTGCCAGCAGCTTATTCTCGGGCTCTGGAAACACCATATATTTT.

This chain links TRBV10-2 with TRBJ2-2, with D unclear. V shed 5 bases and J shed 8 bases, with 6 bases lying between them. Looked up from germline, CDR1 is WSHSY and CDR2 is SAAADI. The CDR3 runs to 11 residues. This CDR3 reads CASSPGGELFF. The CDR3 DNA reads as TGCGCCAGCAGTCCCGGTGGGGAGCTGTTTTTT.

About this clone itself: This sample includes further DNA sequences coding for the same CDR3. The rearrangement joins TRBV19 to TRBJ2-5, with 8 bases matching TRBD1. Looked up from germline, CDR1 is LNHDA and CDR2 is SQIVND (reference sequence). The trim removed 6 bases at V and 3 bases at J, leaving 3 bases unmatched. The CDR3 has 13 amino acids. The CDR3 nucleotides are TGTGCCAGTAGCATGGACAGGGAAGAGACCCAGTACTTC. The encoded protein is CASSMDREETQYF.

The chain is built from TRBV7-9 and TRBJ2-1, with 8 bases identical to TRBD2. This CDR3 contains 15 residues. The V gene's germline CDR1 is SEHNR and CDR2 FQNEAQ (reference sequence). Trimming took 5 bases from V and 6 from J; bases not matched to a gene: 9. CDR3 amino acids: CASSQIAGNANEQFF. The CDR3 bases are TGTGCCAGCAGCCAAATAGCGGGAAACGCCAATGAGCAGTTCTTC.

The CDR3, as DNA: TGTGCCAGCAGCTTGGAAGCCGGGGTGATGAACACTGAAGCTTTCTTT. The encoded protein is CASSLEAGVMNTEAFF. The chain uses TRBV5-6 and TRBJ1-1; no clear D gene. This CDR3 is built from 16 residues. Germline CDR1 reads SGHDT; CDR2 reads YYEEEE. V was cut by 0 bases and J by 0 bases, with 12 bases left in between.